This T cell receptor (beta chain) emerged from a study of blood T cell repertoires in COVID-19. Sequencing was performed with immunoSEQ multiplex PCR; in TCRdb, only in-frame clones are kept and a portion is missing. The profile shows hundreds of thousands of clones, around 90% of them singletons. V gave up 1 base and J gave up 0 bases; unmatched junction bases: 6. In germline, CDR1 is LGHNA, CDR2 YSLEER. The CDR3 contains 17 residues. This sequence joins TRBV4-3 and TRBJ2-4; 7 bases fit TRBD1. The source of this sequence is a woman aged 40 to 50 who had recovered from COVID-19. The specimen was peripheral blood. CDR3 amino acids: CASSQGVRGTAKNIQYF. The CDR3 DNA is TGCGCCAGCAGCCAAGGGGTCAGGGGGACAGCCAAAAACATTCAGTACTTC.